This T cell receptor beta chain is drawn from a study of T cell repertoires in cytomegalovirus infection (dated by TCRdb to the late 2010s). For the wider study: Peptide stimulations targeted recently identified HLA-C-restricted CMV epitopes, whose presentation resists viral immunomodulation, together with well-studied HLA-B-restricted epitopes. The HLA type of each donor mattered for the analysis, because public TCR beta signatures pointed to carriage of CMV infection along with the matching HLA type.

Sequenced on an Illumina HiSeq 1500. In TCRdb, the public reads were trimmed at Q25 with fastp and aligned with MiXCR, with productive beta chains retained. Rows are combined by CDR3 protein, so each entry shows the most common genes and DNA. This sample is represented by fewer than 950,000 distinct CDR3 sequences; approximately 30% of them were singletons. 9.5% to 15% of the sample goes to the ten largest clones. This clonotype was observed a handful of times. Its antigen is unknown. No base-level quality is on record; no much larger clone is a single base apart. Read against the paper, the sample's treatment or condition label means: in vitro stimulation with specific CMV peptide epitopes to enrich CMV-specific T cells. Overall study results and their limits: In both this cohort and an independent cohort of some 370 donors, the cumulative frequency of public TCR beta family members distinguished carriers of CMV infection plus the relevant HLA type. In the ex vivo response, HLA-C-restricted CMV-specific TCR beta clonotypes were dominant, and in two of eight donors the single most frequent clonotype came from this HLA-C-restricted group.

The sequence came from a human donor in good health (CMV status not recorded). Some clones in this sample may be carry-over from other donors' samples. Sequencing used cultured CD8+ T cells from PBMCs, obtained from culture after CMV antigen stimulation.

The nucleotide sequence is given as TGTGCCAGCAGCCAAGAGGGGTCGCCGGAGCAGTTCTTC. Translated, it gives CASSQEGSPEQFF. Recombination linked TRBV4-2 to TRBJ2-1, with the D gene call left open. Cut back by 0 bases and 10 bases, the V and J ends lie 10 bases apart. The germline V gene encodes CDR1 LGHNA and CDR2 YNFKEQ. From cysteine to phenylalanine, the CDR3 is 13 amino acids long. CDR3 DNA is the only sequence kept; it has 39 bases, read in frame from the first base.